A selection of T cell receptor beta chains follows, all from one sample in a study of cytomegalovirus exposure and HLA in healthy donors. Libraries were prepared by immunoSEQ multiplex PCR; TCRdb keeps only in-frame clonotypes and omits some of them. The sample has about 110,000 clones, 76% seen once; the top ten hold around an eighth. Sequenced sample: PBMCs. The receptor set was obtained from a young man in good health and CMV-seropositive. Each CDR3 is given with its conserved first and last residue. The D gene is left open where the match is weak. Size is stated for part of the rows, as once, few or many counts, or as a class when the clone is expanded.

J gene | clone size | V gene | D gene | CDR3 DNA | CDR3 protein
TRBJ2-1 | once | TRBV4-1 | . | TGCGCCAGCAGCCAACAAAAGCGGATCTACAATGAGCAGTTCTTC | CASSQQKRIYNEQFF
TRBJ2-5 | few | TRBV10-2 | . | TGCGCCAGCAGTGAGTCGGGACTGAAAGAGACCCAGTACTTC | CASSESGLKETQYF
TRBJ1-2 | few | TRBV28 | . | TGTGCCAGCATCCGAGGTAGTGGCTATGGCTACACCTTC | CASIRGSGYGYTF
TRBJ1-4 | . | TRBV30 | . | TGTGCCTGGGGTGCGAGGAGCGAAAAACTGTTTTTT | CAWGARSEKLFF
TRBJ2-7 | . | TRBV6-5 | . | TGTGCCAGCAGTTACAAGGTGAACAGCTTCTACGAGCAGTACTTC | CASSYKVNSFYEQYF
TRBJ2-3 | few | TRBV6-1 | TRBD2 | TGTGCCAGCAGTGAAACTAGCGGGGGGGCAGATACGCAGTATTTT | CASSETSGGADTQYF
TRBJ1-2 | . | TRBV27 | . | TGTGCCAGCAGTGGTACAGGGATCCCTCCCTATGGCTACACCTTC | CASSGTGIPPYGYTF
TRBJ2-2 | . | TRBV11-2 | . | TGTGCCAGCAGCTTAAACAGAGCTAACACCGGGGAGCTGTTTTTT | CASSLNRANTGELFF
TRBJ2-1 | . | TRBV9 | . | TGTGCCAGCAGCGCCCACACAGGGAGTAATGAGCAGTTCTTC | CASSAHTGSNEQFF
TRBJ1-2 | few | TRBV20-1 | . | TGCAGTGCTAAGGCCCTAGACCCCTACACCTTC | CSAKALDPYTF
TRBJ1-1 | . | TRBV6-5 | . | TGTGCCAGCAGCCCCAACTGGGCGGGGGCTGAAGCTTTCTTT | CASSPNWAGAEAFF
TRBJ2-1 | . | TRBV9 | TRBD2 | TGTGCCAGCAGCGCGACTAGCGGGGCTATAAGCTCCTACAATGAGCAGTTCTTC | CASSATSGAISSYNEQFF
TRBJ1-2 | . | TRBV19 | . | TGTGCCACCCGGACAGAGAACTATGGCTACACCTTC | CATRTENYGYTF
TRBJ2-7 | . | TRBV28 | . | TGTGCCAGCAGAAGGTGGGGCGCCTCCTACGAGCAGTACTTC | CASRRWGASYEQYF
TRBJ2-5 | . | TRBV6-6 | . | TGTGCCAGCAGTTACTCTACAGGGTTGGAGACCCAGTACTTC | CASSYSTGLETQYF
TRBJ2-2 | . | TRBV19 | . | TGTGCCAGTACCTTCCTCGGGGGGCTTAACACCGGGGAGCTGTTTTTT | CASTFLGGLNTGELFF
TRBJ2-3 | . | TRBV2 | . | TGTGCCAGCAGTGGTCAGGGGGATACGCAGTATTTT | CASSGQGDTQYF
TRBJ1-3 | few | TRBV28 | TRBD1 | TGTGCCAGCACTCCCCCCCCGGGGACAGGGGGCTTCGTGGACACCATATATTTT | CASTPPPGTGGFVDTIYF
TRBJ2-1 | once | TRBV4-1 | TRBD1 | TGCGCCAGCAGCCCCAGACAGGGAAACAATGAGCAGTTCTTC | CASSPRQGNNEQFF
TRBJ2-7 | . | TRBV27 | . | TGTGCCAGCAGGGACCAGGGGTTCTCCTACGAGCAGTACTTC | CASRDQGFSYEQYF
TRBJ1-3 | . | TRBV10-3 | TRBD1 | TGTGCCATCAGTGGGACAGGGGGTAACACCATATATTTT | CAISGTGGNTIYF
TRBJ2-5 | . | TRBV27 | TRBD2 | TGTGCCAGCAGTCCCTCTTGGCGGGGGGCGGTAGAGGAGACCCAGTACTTC | CASSPSWRGAVEETQYF
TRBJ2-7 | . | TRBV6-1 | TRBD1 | TGTGCCAGCAGTGAAACAGGGGGGCTCTACGAGCAGTACTTC | CASSETGGLYEQYF
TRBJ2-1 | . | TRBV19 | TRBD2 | TGTGCCAGTAGTCTTTGGACTAGCGGAGACTCCAATGAGCAGTTCTTC | CASSLWTSGDSNEQFF
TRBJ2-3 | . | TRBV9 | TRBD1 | TGTGCCAGCAGCAATGGACAGGGGCGAGGAGATACGCAGTATTTT | CASSNGQGRGDTQYF
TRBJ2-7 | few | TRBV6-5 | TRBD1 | TGTGCCAGCAGTTTAACTCCGGACAGGGCCTACGAGCAGTACTTC | CASSLTPDRAYEQYF
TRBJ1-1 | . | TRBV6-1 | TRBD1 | TGTGCCAGCAGTCTGCGACAGGGCCACACTGAAGCTTTCTTT | CASSLRQGHTEAFF
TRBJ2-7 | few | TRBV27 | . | TGTGCCAGCAGTTTAAGGGGGGGGACACTCATCTTC | CASSLRGGTLIF